The 29 T cell receptor beta chains in this list originate from one sample, sequenced in a study of T cell responses to AZD1222 COVID-19 vaccine. Sequencing was performed with immunoSEQ multiplex PCR; in TCRdb, only in-frame clones are kept and a portion is missing. The sample consists of over 100,000 clones, 85% to 90% of them appearing once. The input for sequencing was peripheral blood, taken on day 0 of AZD1222 vaccination. These receptors originate from an adult in good health.

The rearrangement uses TRBV6-5 and TRBJ1-1, with 9 bases aligning to TRBD1. CDR1 and CDR2 (germline): MNHEY, SVGAGI. With 4 bases clipped from V and 6 bases from J, the junction kept 3 bases outside the gene matches. The CDR3 covers 13 residues. CDR3 coding DNA: TGTGCCAGCAGTTCCACAGGGGGCTCTGAAGCTTTCTTT. It is translated as CASSSTGGSEAFF.

The V gene is TRBV20-1, the J gene TRBJ2-3; D perhaps matches TRBD2 (6 bases). Germline assignment: CDR1 DFQATT and CDR2 SNEGSKA (reference sequence). The CDR3 has 14 amino acids. The V end was cut by 3 bases, the J end by 2 bases, with 12 bases between. The CDR3: CSASGGLITDTQYF. The DNA of the CDR3 is TGCAGTGCTAGTGGGGGACTCATCACAGATACGCAGTATTTT.

This clone has only one observation. The chain uses TRBV9 and TRBJ2-3; 8 nucleotides align to TRBD2. Per the germline V gene, CDR1 is SGDLS and CDR2 is YYNGEE. V was clipped by 5 bases and J by 2 bases; unmatched bases: 7. The CDR3 has 15 amino acids. CDR3 DNA: TGTGCCAGCAGTGTAAGAGCGGGGGACACAGATACGCAGTATTTT. It codes for CASSVRAGDTDTQYF.

For the CDR3, the DNA is TGTGCCACCCGGACAGAGTACCAAGAGACCCAGTACTTC. Amino acids: CATRTEYQETQYF. This chain uses TRBV25-1 with TRBJ2-5; possible D gene TRBD1, 6 bases. The V end lost 10 bases, the J end lost 0 bases, and 12 bases lay between the germline ends. Germline V lookup: CDR1 MGHDK, CDR2 SYGVNS. The CDR3 totals 13 residues.

The gene calls are TRBV5-6 and TRBJ2-5, with D possibly matching TRBD2 (6 bases). V gave up 0 bases and J gave up 5 bases, with 14 bases separating them. The length of the CDR3 is 15 residues. Germline V lookup: CDR1 SGHDT, CDR2 YYEEEE. In DNA, the CDR3 is TGTGCCAGCAGCTTGGTCTCCGGTGGAGGGGAGACCCAGTACTTC. The encoded protein is CASSLVSGGGETQYF.

The chain is built from TRBV14 and TRBJ1-6, with D unresolved. The CDR3 has 16 residues. Trimming took 0 bases from V and 10 from J, leaving 16 bases between them. Per germline, CDR1 SGHDN and CDR2 FVKESK. The CDR3 reads CASSQDRASRQSPLHF. CDR3 coding DNA: TGTGCCAGCAGCCAAGACCGGGCTTCCAGGCAATCACCCCTCCACTTT.

This chain connects TRBV27 to TRBJ1-5; a weak D match, TRBD1 (5 bases). V was pared by 2 bases and J by 5 bases, with 7 bases between. The CDR3 totals 13 residues. From germline, CDR1 is MNHEY and CDR2 SMNVEV (reference sequence). The CDR3 nucleotides read TGTGCCAGCAGTTTAGCGGGGGATCAGCCCCAGCATTTT. Translated: CASSLAGDQPQHF.

V and J are TRBV5-6 and TRBJ2-1; D call uncertain. The CDR3 runs to 14 residues. With 6 bases removed from V and 3 bases from J, the gap between germline ends came to 13 bases. Per the germline V gene, CDR1 is SGHDT and CDR2 is YYEEEE. The DNA of the CDR3 is TGTGCCAGCACCGGGTTAGGGATCTACAATGAGCAGTTCTTC. As protein: CASTGLGIYNEQFF.

The chain is built from TRBV5-1 and TRBJ2-6; 7 bases map to TRBD1. The CDR3 contains 17 residues. Germline lookup yields CDR1 SGHRS and CDR2 YFSETQ. With V trimmed by 4 bases and J by 0 bases, 7 bases remained unmatched. The DNA for the CDR3 is TGCGCCAGCAGCCTTTCGACAGGGATCTCTGGGGCCAACGTCCTGACTTTC. Translated: CASSLSTGISGANVLTF.

This clone came up once. The chain recombines TRBV7-8 with TRBJ2-1; TRBD2 matches at 9 bases. The CDR3 has 12 amino acids. The germline V gene encodes CDR1 SGHVS and CDR2 FQNEAQ. The V segment lost 5 bases and the J segment 10 bases; nucleotides outside the gene matches: 3. The CDR3 is CASSPGLAEQFF. The CDR3 bases are TGTGCCAGCAGCCCCGGACTAGCGGAGCAGTTCTTC.

The chain carries TRBV7-2 and TRBJ1-2; 7 nucleotides match TRBD1. In germline, CDR1 is SGHTA, CDR2 FQGNSA. The V segment lost 4 bases and the J segment 6 bases; nucleotides outside the gene matches: 8. This CDR3 region has 14 residues. CDR3 in DNA: TGTGCCAGCAGCTCCTCGGGACAGTCCCATGGCTACACCTTC. Protein product: CASSSSGQSHGYTF.

The chain uses TRBV2 and TRBJ2-7; 9 positions match TRBD1. The CDR3 is 14 residues long. In germline, CDR1 is SNHLY, CDR2 FYNNEI. The V gene end was trimmed by 11 bases and the J gene end by 4 bases; junction bases not matched to a gene: 12. CDR3 nucleotide sequence: TGTGCCGTAAGGGGGTACAGGGGGCGGTACGAGCAGTACTTC. Encoded protein: CAVRGYRGRYEQYF.

The chain combines TRBV5-1 with TRBJ2-5; TRBD1 matches 8 bases. V shed 3 bases and J 3 bases; nucleotides not matched to a gene: 1. The CDR3 is 13 residues long. CDR1 and CDR2 from the germline V gene are SGHRS and YFSETQ. The CDR3 sequence is CASSSTGEETQYF. CDR3 in DNA: TGCGCCAGCAGCTCGACAGGGGAAGAGACCCAGTACTTC.

This clone was seen just once. The J gene is TRBJ2-5, the V gene TRBV7-2; perhaps TRBD1 as D (5 bases). Trimming pared 0 bases from V and 7 bases from J, leaving 9 bases between. The CDR3 runs 13 residues. Germline lookup yields CDR1 SGHTA and CDR2 FQGNSA. CDR3: CASSLAGPVTQYF. Written as DNA, the CDR3 is TGTGCCAGCAGCTTAGCGGGGCCAGTGACCCAGTACTTC.

This chain uses TRBV28 with TRBJ1-5, with 10 positions matching TRBD1. Germline-derived CDR1 and CDR2 are MDHEN and SYDVKM. V lost 10 bases to trimming and J lost 9 bases; unmatched junction nucleotides: 6. CDR3 length: 12 amino acids. CDR3 bases: TGTGCCACCCGGGACAGGGGAAGGCCCCAGCATTTT. Encoded protein: CATRDRGRPQHF.

The V call is TRBV4-1, the J call TRBJ2-7; 8 nucleotides line up with TRBD1. Looked up from germline, CDR1 is MGHRA and CDR2 is YSYEKL. The CDR3 contains 16 residues. J lost 1 base, V lost 2 bases, and 7 bases had no gene match. CDR3 sequence (DNA): TGCGCCAGCAGCCAACAGGACAGGGACGCGTCCTACGAGCAGTACTTC. Translation: CASSQQDRDASYEQYF.

The count of this clone is one. The chain uses TRBV3-1 (or the pseudogene TRBV3-2) and TRBJ1-1; TRBD1 agrees at 9 bases. The trim removed 4 bases at V and 3 bases at J, leaving 6 bases unmatched. In germline, CDR1 is LGHDT, CDR2 YNNKEL (reference sequence). This CDR3 is built from 15 residues. The CDR3 DNA follows: TGTGCCAGCAGCCCGACGGACAGGGGAGACACTGAAGCTTTCTTT. It codes for CASSPTDRGDTEAFF.

This clone was detected once. The V call is TRBV4-1, the J call TRBJ2-3, with 11 bases that match TRBD2. Looked up from germline, CDR1 is MGHRA and CDR2 is YSYEKL. The CDR3 extends over 14 amino acids. The V and J ends lost 4 bases and 5 bases, in that order; junction bases with no gene match: 2. The CDR3 here is CASSLGLAEDTQYF. The CDR3 bases are TGCGCCAGCAGCCTGGGACTAGCGGAAGATACGCAGTATTTT.

The genes are TRBV18 and TRBJ1-5; D ambiguous. The CDR3 contains 14 residues. The germline gives CDR1 KGHSH, CDR2 LQKENI. The V and J ends lost 5 bases and 2 bases respectively, with 10 bases between them. Here the CDR3 DNA reads TGTGCCAGCTCAGGGCAGGACGGCAATCAGCCCCAGCATTTT. Translation: CASSGQDGNQPQHF.

J is TRBJ1-1 and V is TRBV5-1; perhaps TRBD1 as D (5 bases). Germline CDR1 SGHRS, CDR2 YFSETQ. This CDR3 has 15 amino acids. V shed 4 bases and J shed 3 bases, with 16 bases lying between them. CDR3 region: CASSPLQVTDTEAFF. The CDR3 bases are TGCGCCAGCAGCCCTTTACAGGTGACGGACACTGAAGCTTTCTTT.

V gene TRBV6-5 combines with J gene TRBJ2-1, with D unresolved. Germline V gives CDR1 MNHEY, CDR2 SVGAGI. The length of the CDR3 is 15 residues. V lost 2 bases and J lost 5, with 13 bases in between. Here the CDR3 reads CASSYSTFGDNEQFF. The DNA of the CDR3 is TGTGCCAGCAGTTACAGTACATTTGGGGACAATGAGCAGTTCTTC.

This chain links TRBV6-2 or TRBV6-3 with TRBJ1-2, with no clear D. The CDR3 has 11 amino acids. Germline V gives CDR1 MNHEY, CDR2 SVGEGT. V lost 5 bases to trimming and J lost 5 bases, with 6 bases between them. This CDR3 is CASSDLYGYTF. CDR3 bases: TGTGCCAGCAGTGACTTGTATGGCTACACCTTC.

The chain combines TRBV7-6 with TRBJ2-2; no clear D. CDR1 SGHVS and CDR2 FNYEAQ come from the germline V gene. CDR3 length: 16 amino acids. V was shortened by 2 bases and J by 2 bases, with 12 bases between the two germline ends. CDR3 sequence: CASSLWASVNTGELFF. The DNA for the CDR3 is TGTGCCAGCAGCTTATGGGCCTCAGTAAACACCGGGGAGCTGTTTTTT.

The chain is built from TRBV2 and TRBJ1-4; D gene uncertain. CDR1 and CDR2 from the germline V gene are SNHLY and FYNNEI. Trimming cost V 4 bases and J 10 bases, with 10 bases left between them. This CDR3 has 12 residues. CDR3 protein: CASSGPGGKLFF. CDR3 nucleotides: TGTGCCAGCAGTGGCCCCGGTGGAAAACTGTTTTTT.

The CDR3 loop reads CASSDPTGEETQYF. In nucleotides, the CDR3 is TGTGCCAGCAGCGATCCGACAGGGGAAGAGACCCAGTACTTC. The gene calls are TRBV9 and TRBJ2-5, with 8 bases lining up with TRBD1. The trim removed 3 bases at V and 3 bases at J, leaving 4 bases unmatched. The germline V gene encodes CDR1 SGDLS and CDR2 YYNGEE. There are 14 residues in the CDR3.

The chain carries TRBV2 and TRBJ1-6; D is perhaps TRBD1 (5 bases). The CDR3 loop spans 15 amino acids. The germline CDR1 and CDR2 sequences are SNHLY and FYNNEI. V lost 7 bases and J 3 bases, leaving 13 bases between the germline ends. The CDR3 region has the DNA TGTGCCAGCATTACGACGGGGGACTATAATTCACCCCTCCACTTT. Residues: CASITTGDYNSPLHF.

V usage is TRBV7-9 and J usage is TRBJ1-1; TRBD1 might be the D (5 bases). V shed 1 base and J shed 4 bases, with 13 bases lying between them. The CDR3 totals 15 residues. Germline values: CDR1 SEHNR, CDR2 FQNEAQ (reference sequence). The CDR3 coding sequence is TGTGCCAGCAGCTTAGGGAACCTGCAGGGCACTGAAGCTTTCTTT. Its translation: CASSLGNLQGTEAFF.

V and J are TRBV28 and TRBJ2-3; 7 positions match TRBD1. V gave up 5 bases and J gave up 0 bases; unmatched junction bases: 5. The CDR3 loop spans 15 amino acids. CDR1 and CDR2 (germline): MDHEN, SYDVKM. In nucleotides, the CDR3 is TGTGCCAGCAGTCCGCCGACAGGGAGCACAGATACGCAGTATTTT. Protein product: CASSPPTGSTDTQYF.

The CDR3 region has the DNA TGTGCCAGCAGCTTAACCGTCAATCAGCCCCAGCATTTT. Protein sequence: CASSLTVNQPQHF. The rearrangement joins TRBV7-2 to TRBJ1-5; D unresolved. V was trimmed by 2 bases and J by 3 bases, leaving 5 bases between them. Germline V gene sequence: CDR1 SGHTA, CDR2 FQGNSA. The length of the CDR3 is 13 residues.